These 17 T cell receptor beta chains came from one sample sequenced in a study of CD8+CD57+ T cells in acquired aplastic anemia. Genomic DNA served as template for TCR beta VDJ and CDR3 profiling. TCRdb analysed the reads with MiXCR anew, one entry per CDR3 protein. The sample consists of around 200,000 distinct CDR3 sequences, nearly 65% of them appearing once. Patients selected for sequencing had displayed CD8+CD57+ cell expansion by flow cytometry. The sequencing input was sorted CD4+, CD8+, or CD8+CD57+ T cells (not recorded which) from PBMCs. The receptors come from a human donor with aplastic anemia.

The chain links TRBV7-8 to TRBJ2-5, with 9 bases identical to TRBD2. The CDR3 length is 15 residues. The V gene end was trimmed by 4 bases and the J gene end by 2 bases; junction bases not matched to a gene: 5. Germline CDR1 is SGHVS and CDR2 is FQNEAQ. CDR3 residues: CASSSLSGRQETQYF. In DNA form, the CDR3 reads TGTGCCAGCAGCTCACTTAGCGGGAGACAAGAGACCCAGTACTTC. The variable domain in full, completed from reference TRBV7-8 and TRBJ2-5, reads GAGVSQSPRYKVAKRGQDVALRCDPISGHVSLFWYQQALGQGPEFLTYFQNEAQLDKSGLPSDRFFAERPEGSVSTLKIQRTQQEDSAVYLCASSSLSGRQETQYFGPGTRLLVL.

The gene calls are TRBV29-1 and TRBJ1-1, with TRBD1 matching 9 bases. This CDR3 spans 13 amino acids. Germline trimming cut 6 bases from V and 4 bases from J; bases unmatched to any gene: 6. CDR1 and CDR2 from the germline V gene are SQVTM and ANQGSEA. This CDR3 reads CSVTGGMGTEAFF. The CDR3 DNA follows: TGCAGCGTCACAGGGGGCATGGGCACTGAAGCTTTCTTT.

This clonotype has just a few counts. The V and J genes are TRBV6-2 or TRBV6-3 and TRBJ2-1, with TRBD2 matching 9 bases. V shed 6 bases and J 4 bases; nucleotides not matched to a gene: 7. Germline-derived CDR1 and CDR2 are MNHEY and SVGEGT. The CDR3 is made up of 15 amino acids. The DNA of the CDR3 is TGTGCCAGCAGGCCCCTAGCGGGGAGTTACAATGAGCAGTTCTTC. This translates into CASRPLAGSYNEQFF.

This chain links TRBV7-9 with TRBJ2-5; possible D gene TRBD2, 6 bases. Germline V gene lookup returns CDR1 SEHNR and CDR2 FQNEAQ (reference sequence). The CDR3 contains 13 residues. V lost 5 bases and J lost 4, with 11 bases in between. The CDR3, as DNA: TGTGCCAGCAGCCCTAGCGTCCCAGAGACCCAGTACTTC. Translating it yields CASSPSVPETQYF.

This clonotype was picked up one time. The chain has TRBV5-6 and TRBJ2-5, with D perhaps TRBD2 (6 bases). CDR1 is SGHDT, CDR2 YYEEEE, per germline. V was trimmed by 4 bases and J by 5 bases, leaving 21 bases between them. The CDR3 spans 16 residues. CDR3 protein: CASSTGTLPGGETQYF. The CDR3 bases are TGTGCCAGCAGCACCGGGACTCTACCAGGTGGGGAGACCCAGTACTTC.

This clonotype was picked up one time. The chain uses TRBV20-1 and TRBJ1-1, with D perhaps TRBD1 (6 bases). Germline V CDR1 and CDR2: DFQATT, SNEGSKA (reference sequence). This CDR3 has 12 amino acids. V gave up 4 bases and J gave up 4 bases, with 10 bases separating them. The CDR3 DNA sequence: TGCAGTGCTATTCCAGGGGCCACTGAAGCTTTCTTT. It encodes CSAIPGATEAFF.

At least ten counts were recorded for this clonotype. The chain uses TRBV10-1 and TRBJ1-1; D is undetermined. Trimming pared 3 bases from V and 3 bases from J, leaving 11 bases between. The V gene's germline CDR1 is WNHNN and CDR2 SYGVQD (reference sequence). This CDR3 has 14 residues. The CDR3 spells CASSELMGDTEAFF. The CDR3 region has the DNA TGCGCCAGCAGTGAATTAATGGGCGACACTGAAGCTTTCTTT.

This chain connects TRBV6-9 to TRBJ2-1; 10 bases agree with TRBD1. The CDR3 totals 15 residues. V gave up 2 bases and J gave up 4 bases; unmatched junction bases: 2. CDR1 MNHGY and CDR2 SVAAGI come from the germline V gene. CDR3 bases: TGTGCCAGCAGTTATGGGACAGGGGCTTACAATGAGCAGTTCTTC. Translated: CASSYGTGAYNEQFF.

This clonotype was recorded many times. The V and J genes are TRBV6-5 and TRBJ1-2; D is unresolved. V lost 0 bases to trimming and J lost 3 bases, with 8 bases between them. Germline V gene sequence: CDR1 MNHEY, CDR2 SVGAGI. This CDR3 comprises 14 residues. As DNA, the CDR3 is TGTGCCAGCAGTTACTCGAACAGCCACTATGGCTACACCTTC. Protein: CASSYSNSHYGYTF.

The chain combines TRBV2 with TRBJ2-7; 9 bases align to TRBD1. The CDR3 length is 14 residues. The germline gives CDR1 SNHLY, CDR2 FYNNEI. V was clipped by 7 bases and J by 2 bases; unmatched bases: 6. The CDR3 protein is CASTKGQGPYEQYF. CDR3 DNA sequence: TGTGCCAGCACCAAGGGACAGGGTCCCTACGAGCAGTACTTC.

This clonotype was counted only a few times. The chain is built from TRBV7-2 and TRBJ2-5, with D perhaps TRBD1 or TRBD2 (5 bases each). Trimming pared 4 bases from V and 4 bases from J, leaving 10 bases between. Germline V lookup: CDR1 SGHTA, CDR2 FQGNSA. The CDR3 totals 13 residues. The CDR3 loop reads CASSSQRGETQYF. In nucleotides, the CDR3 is TGTGCCAGCAGCTCCCAGAGGGGAGAGACCCAGTACTTC.

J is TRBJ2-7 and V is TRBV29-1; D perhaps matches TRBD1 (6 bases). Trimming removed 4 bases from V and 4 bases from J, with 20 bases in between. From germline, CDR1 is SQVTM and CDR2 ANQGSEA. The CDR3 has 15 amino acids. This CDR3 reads CSVVGTGHNGYEQYF. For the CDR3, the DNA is TGCAGCGTTGTAGGGACGGGACATAATGGGTACGAGCAGTACTTC.

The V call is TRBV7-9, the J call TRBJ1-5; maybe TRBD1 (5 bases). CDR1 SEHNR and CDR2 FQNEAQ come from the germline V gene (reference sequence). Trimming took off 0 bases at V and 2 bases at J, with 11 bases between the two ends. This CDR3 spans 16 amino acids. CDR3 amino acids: CASSLAGLGGNQPQHF. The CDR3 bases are TGTGCCAGCAGCTTAGCAGGATTAGGGGGCAATCAGCCCCAGCATTTT.

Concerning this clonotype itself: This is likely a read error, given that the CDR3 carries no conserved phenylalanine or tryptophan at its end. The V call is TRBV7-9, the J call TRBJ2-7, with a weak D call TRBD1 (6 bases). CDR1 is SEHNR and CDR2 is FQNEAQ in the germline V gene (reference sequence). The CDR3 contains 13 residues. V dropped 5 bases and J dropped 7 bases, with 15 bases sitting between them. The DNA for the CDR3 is TGTGCCAGCAGCCTAACAGGGTCGGGGGAGCAGTACCTC. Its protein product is CASSLTGSGEQYL.

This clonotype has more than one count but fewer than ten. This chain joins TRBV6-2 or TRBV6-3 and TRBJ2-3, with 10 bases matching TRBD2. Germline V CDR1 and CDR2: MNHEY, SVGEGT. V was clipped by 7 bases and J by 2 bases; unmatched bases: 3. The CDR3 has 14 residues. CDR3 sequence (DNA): TGTGCCAGCAACCTAGCGGGGGACACAGATACGCAGTATTTT. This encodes CASNLAGDTDTQYF.

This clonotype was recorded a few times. The CDR3 sequence: CASTLGGPGNEQYF. CDR3 coding DNA: TGCGCCAGCACCCTGGGGGGGCCTGGCAATGAGCAGTATTTT. The chain carries TRBV5-1 and TRBJ2-3; a possible D gene is TRBD2 (7 bases). V lost 6 bases and J lost 11, with 22 bases in between. The CDR3 totals 14 residues. Germline CDR1 and CDR2: SGHRS and YFSETQ. Together with reference TRBV5-1 and TRBJ2-3, the CDR3 gives the full variable domain: KAGVTQTPRYLIKTRGQQVTLSCSPISGHRSVSWYQQTPGQGLQFLFEYFSETQRNKGNFPGRFSGRQFSNSRSEMNVSTLELGDSALYLCASTLGGPGNEQYFGPGTRLTVL.

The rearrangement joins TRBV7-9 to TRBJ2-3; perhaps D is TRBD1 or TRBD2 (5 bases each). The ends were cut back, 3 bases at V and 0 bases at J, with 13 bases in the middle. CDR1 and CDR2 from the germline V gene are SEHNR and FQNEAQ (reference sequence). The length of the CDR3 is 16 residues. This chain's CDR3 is CASSLEVGASTDTQYF. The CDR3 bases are TGTGCCAGCAGCTTGGAGGTAGGGGCGAGCACAGATACGCAGTATTTT.